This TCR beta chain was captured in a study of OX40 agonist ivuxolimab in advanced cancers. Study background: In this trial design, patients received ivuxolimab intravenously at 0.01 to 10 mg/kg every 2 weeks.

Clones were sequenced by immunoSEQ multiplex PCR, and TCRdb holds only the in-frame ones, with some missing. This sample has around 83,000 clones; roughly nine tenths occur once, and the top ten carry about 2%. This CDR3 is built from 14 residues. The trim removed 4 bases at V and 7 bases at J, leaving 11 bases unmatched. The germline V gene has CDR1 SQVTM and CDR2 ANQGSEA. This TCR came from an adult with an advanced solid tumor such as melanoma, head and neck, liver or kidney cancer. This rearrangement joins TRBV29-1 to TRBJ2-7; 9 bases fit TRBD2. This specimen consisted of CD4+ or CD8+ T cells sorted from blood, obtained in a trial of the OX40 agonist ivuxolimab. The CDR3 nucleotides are TGCAGCGTTGTTTTTAGCGGGGGAGGCCAGGAGCAGTACTTC. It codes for CSVVFSGGGQEQYF.